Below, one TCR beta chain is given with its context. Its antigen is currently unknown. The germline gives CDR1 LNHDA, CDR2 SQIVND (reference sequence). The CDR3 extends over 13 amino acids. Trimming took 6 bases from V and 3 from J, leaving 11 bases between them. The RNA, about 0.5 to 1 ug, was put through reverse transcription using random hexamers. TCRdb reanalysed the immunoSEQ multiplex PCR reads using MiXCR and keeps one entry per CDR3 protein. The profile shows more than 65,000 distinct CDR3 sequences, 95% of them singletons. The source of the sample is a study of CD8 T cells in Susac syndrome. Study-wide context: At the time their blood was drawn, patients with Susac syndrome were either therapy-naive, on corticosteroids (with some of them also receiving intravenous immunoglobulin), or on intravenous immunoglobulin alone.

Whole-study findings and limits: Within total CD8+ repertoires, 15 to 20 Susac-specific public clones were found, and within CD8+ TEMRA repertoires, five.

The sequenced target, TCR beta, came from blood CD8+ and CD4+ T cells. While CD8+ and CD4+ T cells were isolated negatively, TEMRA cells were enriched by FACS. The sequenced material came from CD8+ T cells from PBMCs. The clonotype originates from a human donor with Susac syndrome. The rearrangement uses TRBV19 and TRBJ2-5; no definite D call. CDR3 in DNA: TGTGCCAGTAGCGGGCTCTACAAAGAGACCCAGTACTTC. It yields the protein CASSGLYKETQYF.